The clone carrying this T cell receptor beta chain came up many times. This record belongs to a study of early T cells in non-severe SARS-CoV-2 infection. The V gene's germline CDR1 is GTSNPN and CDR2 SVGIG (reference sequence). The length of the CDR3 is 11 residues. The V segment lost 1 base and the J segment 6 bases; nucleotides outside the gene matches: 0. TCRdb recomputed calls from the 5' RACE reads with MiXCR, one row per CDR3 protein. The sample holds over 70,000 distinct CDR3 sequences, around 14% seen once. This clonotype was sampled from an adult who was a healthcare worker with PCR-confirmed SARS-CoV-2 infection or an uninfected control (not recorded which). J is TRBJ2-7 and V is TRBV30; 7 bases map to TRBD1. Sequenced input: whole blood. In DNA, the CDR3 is TGTGCCTGGAGTGCAGGGGGCGAGCAGTACTTC. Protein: CAWSAGGEQYF.